These 8 T cell receptor beta chains originate from one sample sequenced in a study of blood T cells in healthy people across ages. Alongside a J-beta primer mix, a sample-barcoded 5' primer served in a second PCR lasting roughly 6 to 11 cycles. TCRdb reprocessed the 5' RACE reads with MiXCR, giving one entry per CDR3 protein. The sample shows some 1 million distinct CDR3 sequences, 40% to 55% of them seen only once. Sample: blood. The receptors shown here come from a woman in her sixties or seventies in good health.

J is TRBJ2-6 and V is TRBV11-1; D may correspond to TRBD1 or TRBD2 (7 bases each). This CDR3 contains 18 residues. V shed 1 base and J shed 0 bases, with 13 bases lying between them. Germline CDR1 is SGHAT and CDR2 is FQDESV (reference sequence). Written as DNA, the CDR3 is TGTGCCAGCAGCTTAGGGCCAGGGGGGGCCTCTGGGGCCAACGTCCTGACTTTC. Translated, it gives CASSLGPGGASGANVLTF. Together with reference TRBV11-1 and TRBJ2-6, the CDR3 gives the full variable domain: EAEVAQSPRYKITEKSQAVAFWCDPISGHATLYWYRQILGQGPELLVQFQDESVVDDSQLPKDRFSAERLKGVDSTLKIQPAELGDSAMYLCASSLGPGGASGANVLTFGAGSRLTVL.

This clonotype was counted between two and nine times. The rearrangement uses TRBV3-1 and TRBJ2-7; 9 bases are a match to TRBD2. The CDR3 contains 19 residues. The J segment lost 0 bases and the V segment lost 1 base, leaving 13 bases of the junction unmatched. Germline V CDR1 and CDR2: LGHDT, YNNKEL (reference sequence). This chain's CDR3 is CASSQGLAGPKKTSYEQYF. The CDR3 DNA is TGTGCCAGCAGCCAAGGGCTAGCGGGACCGAAAAAAACCTCCTACGAGCAGTACTTC.

A few counts support this clonotype. The chain recombines TRBV10-3 with TRBJ2-1, with 7 nucleotides matching TRBD2. From germline, CDR1 is ENHRY and CDR2 SYGVKD. The CDR3 is made up of 16 amino acids. The V gene end was trimmed by 3 bases and the J gene end by 3 bases; junction bases not matched to a gene: 8. This CDR3 reads CAISDRVGGLYNEQFF. Written as DNA, the CDR3 is TGTGCCATCAGTGATCGAGTGGGAGGGCTCTACAATGAGCAGTTCTTC.

With respect to this clonotype: At one end, the junction sequence differs from germline, possibly due to a read error. The rearrangement links TRBV12-3 or TRBV12-4 to TRBJ2-7; D might be TRBD1 (8 bases). The CDR3 extends over 15 amino acids. CDR3 residues: CASSLTGGVSYGQYF. As DNA, the CDR3 is TGTGCCAGCAGTTTAACAGGGGGGGTTTCCTACGGGCAGTACTTC.

The sample holds a few counts of this clonotype. This rearrangement joins TRBV20-1 to TRBJ2-5; weak D call: TRBD2 (6 bases). Looked up from germline, CDR1 is DFQATT and CDR2 is SNEGSKA (reference sequence). With 6 bases removed from V and 2 bases from J, the gap between germline ends came to 13 bases. CDR3 length: 13 residues. The CDR3: CSALEGNQETQYF. As DNA, the CDR3 is TGCAGTGCCTTGGAGGGGAATCAAGAGACCCAGTACTTC.

Many counts were recorded for this clonotype. This chain joins TRBV7-9 and TRBJ2-3; 14 bases agree with TRBD2. V shed 5 bases, J shed 1 base, and the junction held 8 bases outside the gene matches. Germline values: CDR1 SEHNR, CDR2 FQNEAQ (reference sequence). The CDR3 runs 18 residues. This CDR3 reads CASSLGTSGRGGTDTQYF. The CDR3 nucleotides read TGTGCCAGCAGCCTCGGGACTAGCGGGAGAGGGGGCACAGATACGCAGTATTTT.

The chain couples TRBV10-3 to TRBJ2-7, with TRBD1 as a possible D gene (5 bases). Trimming stripped 4 bases from V and 0 bases from J, with 13 bases between. Germline loops: CDR1 ENHRY, CDR2 SYGVKD. This CDR3 contains 15 residues. The chain's CDR3 is CAISGGYLSSYEQYF. CDR3 sequence (DNA): TGTGCCATCAGTGGGGGCTATCTGAGCTCCTACGAGCAGTACTTC.

The rearrangement joins TRBV27 to TRBJ2-1; 9 bases line up with TRBD2. The CDR3 has 18 residues. Germline V gene data show CDR1 as MNHEY and CDR2 as SMNVEV (reference sequence). The V segment lost 6 bases and the J segment 4 bases; nucleotides outside the gene matches: 16. The CDR3 here is CASSPPPGAGGFYNEQFF. CDR3 nucleotide sequence: TGTGCCAGCAGCCCGCCTCCCGGAGCGGGAGGTTTTTACAATGAGCAGTTCTTC.